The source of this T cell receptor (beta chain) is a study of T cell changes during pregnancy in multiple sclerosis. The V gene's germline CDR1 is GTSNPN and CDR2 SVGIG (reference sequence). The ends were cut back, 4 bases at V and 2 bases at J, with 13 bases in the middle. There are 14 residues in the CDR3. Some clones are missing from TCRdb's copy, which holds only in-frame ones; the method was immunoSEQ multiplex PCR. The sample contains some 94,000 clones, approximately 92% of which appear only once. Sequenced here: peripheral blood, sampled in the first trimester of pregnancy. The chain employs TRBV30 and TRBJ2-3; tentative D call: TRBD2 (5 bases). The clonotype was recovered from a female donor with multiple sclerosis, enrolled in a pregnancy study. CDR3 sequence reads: CAWTRTYTTDTQYF. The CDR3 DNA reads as TGTGCCTGGACCCGGACTTATACCACAGATACGCAGTATTTT.